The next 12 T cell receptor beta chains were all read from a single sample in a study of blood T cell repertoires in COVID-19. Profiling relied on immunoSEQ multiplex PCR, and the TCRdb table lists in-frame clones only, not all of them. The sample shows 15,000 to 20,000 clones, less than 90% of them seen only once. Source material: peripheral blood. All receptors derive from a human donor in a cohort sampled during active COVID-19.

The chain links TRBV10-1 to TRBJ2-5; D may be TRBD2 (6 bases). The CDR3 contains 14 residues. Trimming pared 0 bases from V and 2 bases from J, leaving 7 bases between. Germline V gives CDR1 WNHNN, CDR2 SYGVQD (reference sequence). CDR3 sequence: CASSESAGQETQYF. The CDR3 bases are TGCGCCAGCAGTGAGTCCGCGGGACAAGAGACCCAGTACTTC.

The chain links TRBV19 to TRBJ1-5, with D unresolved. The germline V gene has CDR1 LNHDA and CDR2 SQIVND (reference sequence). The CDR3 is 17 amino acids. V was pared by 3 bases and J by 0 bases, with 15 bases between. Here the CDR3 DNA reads TGTGCCAGTAGTATGAACTTTGCTACCTATAGCAATCAGCCCCAGCATTTT. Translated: CASSMNFATYSNQPQHF. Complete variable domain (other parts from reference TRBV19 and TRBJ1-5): DGGITQSPKYLFRKEGQNVTLSCEQNLNHDAMYWYRQDPGQGLRLIYYSQIVNDFQKGDIAEGYSVSREKKESFPLTVTSAQKNPTAFYLCASSMNFATYSNQPQHFGDGTRLSIL.

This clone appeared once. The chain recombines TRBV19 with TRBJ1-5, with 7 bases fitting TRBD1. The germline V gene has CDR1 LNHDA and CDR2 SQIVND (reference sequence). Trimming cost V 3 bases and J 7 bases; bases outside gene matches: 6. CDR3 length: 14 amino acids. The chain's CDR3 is CASSIRGSGQPQHF. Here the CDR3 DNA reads TGTGCCAGTAGTATCAGGGGGTCTGGACAGCCCCAGCATTTT.

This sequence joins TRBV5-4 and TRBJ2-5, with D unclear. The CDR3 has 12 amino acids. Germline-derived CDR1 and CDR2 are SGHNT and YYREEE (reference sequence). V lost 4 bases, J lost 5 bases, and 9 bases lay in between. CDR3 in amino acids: CASSLSTETQYF. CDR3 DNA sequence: TGTGCCAGCAGCCTCTCTACGGAGACCCAGTACTTC.

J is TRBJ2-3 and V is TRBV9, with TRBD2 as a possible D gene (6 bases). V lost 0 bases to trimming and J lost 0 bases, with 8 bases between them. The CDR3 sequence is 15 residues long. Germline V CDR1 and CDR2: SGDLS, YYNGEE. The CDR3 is CASSVDGTSTDTQYF. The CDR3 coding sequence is TGTGCCAGCAGCGTAGACGGGACTAGCACAGATACGCAGTATTTT.

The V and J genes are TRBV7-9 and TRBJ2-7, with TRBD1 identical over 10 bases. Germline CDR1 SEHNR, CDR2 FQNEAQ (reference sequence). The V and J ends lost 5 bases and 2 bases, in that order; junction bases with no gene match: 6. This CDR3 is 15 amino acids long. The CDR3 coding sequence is TGTGCCAGCAGCACGGACAGGGGGAACACCTACGAGCAGTACTTC. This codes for CASSTDRGNTYEQYF.

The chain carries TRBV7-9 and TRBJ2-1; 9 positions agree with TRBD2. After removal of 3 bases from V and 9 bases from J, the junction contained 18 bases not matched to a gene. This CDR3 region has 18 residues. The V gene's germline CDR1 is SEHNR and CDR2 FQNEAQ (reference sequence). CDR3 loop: CASSFAKGLAGGPGEQFF. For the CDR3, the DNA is TGTGCCAGCAGCTTTGCAAAGGGCTTGGCGGGAGGGCCGGGTGAGCAGTTCTTC.

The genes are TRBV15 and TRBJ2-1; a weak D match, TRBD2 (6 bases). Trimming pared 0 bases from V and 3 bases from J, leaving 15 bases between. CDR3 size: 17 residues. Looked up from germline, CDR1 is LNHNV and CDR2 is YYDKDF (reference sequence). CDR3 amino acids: CATSREFLSGYYNEQFF. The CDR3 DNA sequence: TGTGCCACCAGCAGAGAGTTCTTGAGCGGGTACTACAATGAGCAGTTCTTC. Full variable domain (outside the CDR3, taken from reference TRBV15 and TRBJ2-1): DAMVIQNPRYQVTQFGKPVTLSCSQTLNHNVMYWYQQKSSQAPKLLFHYYDKDFNNEADTPDNFQSRRPNTSFCFLDIRSPGLGDTAMYLCATSREFLSGYYNEQFFGPGTRLTVL.

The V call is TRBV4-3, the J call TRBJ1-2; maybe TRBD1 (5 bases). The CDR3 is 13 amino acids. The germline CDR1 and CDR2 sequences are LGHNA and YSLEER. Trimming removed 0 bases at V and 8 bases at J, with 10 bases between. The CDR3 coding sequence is TGCGCCAGCAGCCAAGACAGGGTCGGGGGCTACACCTTC. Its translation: CASSQDRVGGYTF.

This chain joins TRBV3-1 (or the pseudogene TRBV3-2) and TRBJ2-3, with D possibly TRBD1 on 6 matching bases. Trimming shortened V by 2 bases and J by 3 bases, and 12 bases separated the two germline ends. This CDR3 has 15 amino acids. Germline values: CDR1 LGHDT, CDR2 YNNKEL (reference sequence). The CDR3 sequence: CASSQRGTGTDTQYF. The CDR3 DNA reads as TGTGCCAGCAGCCAAAGGGGGACCGGGACAGATACGCAGTATTTT.

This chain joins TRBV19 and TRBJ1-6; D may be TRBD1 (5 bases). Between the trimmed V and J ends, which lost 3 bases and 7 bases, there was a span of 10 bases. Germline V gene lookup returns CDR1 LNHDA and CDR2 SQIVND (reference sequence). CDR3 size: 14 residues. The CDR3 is CASSMKTDNSPLHF. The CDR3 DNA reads TGTGCCAGTAGTATGAAGACAGACAATTCACCCCTCCACTTT.

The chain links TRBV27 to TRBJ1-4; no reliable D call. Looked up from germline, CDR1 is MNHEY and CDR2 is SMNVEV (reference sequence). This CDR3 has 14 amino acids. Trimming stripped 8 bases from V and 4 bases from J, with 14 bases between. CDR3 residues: CASARGRNNEKLFF. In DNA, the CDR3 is TGTGCCAGCGCGAGAGGGCGGAATAATGAAAAACTGTTTTTT.